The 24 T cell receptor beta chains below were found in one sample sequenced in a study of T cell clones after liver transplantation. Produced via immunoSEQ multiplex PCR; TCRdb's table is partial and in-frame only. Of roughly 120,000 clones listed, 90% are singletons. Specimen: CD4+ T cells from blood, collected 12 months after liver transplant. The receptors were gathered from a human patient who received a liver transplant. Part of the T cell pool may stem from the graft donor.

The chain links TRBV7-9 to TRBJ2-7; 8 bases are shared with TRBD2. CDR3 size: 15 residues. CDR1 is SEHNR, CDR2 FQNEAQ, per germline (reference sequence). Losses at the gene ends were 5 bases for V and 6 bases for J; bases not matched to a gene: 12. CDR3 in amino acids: CASSVSGTSVPEQYF. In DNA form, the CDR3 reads TGTGCCAGCAGCGTCTCCGGGACTAGTGTTCCCGAGCAGTACTTC.

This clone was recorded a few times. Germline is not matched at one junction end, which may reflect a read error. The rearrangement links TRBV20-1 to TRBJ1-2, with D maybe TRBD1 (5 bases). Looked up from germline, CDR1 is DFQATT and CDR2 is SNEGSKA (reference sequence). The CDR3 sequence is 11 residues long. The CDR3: CSARGEYGYTF. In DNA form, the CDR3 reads TGCAGCGCTAGAGGGGAGTATGGCTACACCTTC.

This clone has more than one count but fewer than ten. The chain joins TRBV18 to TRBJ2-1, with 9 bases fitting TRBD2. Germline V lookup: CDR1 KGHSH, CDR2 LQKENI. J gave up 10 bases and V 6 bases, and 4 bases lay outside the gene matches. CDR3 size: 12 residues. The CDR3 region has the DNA TGTGCCAGCTCTAGTCTAGCGGGAGAGCAGTTCTTC. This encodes CASSSLAGEQFF.

CDR3 amino acids: CASSHYSGPTGGRQFF. In nucleotides, the CDR3 is TGTGCCAGTAGTCATTACAGTGGGCCCACCGGAGGACGGCAGTTCTTC. The chain links TRBV19 to TRBJ2-1; D is perhaps TRBD2 (5 bases). Trimming left V 5 bases short and J 12 bases short, with 26 bases between. This CDR3 comprises 16 residues. CDR1 and CDR2 from the germline V gene are LNHDA and SQIVND (reference sequence).

The CDR3: CAISYVGTGYTF. The CDR3 bases are TGTGCCATCTCGTACGTAGGTACTGGCTACACCTTC. The genes are TRBV10-3 and TRBJ1-2; D is ambiguous. Between the trimmed V and J ends, which lost 8 bases and 7 bases, there was a span of 14 bases. CDR1 ENHRY and CDR2 SYGVKD come from the germline V gene. This CDR3 region has 12 residues.

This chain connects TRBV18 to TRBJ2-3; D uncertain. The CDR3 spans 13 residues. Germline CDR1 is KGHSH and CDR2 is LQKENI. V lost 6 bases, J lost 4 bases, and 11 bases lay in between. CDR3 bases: TGTGCCAGCTCGCCGAACGCGGCAGATACGCAGTATTTT. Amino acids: CASSPNAADTQYF.

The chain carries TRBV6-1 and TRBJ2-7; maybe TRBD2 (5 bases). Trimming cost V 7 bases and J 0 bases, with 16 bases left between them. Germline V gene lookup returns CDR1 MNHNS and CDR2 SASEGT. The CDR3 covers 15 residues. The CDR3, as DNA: TGTGCCAGCAAAGAAGTCGGACTCCTCTCCTACGAGCAGTACTTC. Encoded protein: CASKEVGLLSYEQYF.

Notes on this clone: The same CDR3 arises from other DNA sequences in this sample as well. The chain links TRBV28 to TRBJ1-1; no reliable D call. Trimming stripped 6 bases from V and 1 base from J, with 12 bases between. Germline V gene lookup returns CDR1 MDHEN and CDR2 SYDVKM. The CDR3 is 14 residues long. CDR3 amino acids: CASSLRRTNTEAFF. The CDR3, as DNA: TGTGCCAGCAGCCTCCGGAGAACGAACACTGAAGCTTTCTTT.

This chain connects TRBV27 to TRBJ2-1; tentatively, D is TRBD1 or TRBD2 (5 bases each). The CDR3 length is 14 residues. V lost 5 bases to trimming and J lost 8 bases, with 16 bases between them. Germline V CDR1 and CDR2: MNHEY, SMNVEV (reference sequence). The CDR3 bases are TGTGCCAGCAGTCTGACGAGGGGCATCTATGAGCAGTTCTTC. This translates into CASSLTRGIYEQFF.

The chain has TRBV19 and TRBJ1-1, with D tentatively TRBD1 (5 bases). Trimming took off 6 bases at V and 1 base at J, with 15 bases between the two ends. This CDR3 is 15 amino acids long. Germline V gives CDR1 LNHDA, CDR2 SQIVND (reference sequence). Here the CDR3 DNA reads TGTGCCAGTAGACGTCGCAGGGAGGGGAACACTGAAGCTTTCTTT. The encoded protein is CASRRRREGNTEAFF.

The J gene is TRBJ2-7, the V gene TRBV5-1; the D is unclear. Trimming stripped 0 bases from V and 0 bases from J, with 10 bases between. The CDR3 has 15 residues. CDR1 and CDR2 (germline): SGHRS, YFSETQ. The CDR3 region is CASSLDGVTSYEQYF. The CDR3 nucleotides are TGCGCCAGCAGCTTGGATGGGGTCACCTCCTACGAGCAGTACTTC. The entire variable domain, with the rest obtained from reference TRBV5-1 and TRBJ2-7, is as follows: KAGVTQTPRYLIKTRGQQVTLSCSPISGHRSVSWYQQTPGQGLQFLFEYFSETQRNKGNFPGRFSGRQFSNSRSEMNVSTLELGDSALYLCASSLDGVTSYEQYFGPGTRLTVT.

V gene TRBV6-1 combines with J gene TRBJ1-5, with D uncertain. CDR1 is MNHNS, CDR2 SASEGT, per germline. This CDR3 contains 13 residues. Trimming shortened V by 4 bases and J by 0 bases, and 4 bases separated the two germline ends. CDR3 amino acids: CASSADSNQPQHF. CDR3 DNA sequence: TGTGCCAGCAGTGCTGATAGCAATCAGCCCCAGCATTTT.

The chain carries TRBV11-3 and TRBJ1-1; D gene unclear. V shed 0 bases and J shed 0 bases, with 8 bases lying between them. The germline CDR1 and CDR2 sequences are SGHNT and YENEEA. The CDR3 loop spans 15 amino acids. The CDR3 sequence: CASSLDSQLNTEAFF. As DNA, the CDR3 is TGTGCCAGCAGCTTAGATAGCCAGTTGAACACTGAAGCTTTCTTT.

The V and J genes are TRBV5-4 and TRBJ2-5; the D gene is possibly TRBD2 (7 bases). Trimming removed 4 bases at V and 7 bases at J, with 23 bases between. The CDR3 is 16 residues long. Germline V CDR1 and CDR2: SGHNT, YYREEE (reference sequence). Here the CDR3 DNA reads TGTGCCAGCAGCCCGGGGGGAAACAGGGCGTCGGGGACCCAGTACTTC. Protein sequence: CASSPGGNRASGTQYF.

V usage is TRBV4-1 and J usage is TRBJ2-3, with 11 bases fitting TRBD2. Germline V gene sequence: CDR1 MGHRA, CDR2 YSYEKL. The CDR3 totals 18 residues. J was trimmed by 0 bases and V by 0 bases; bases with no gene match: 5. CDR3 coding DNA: TGCGCCAGCAGCCAAGATCAGGCTAGCGGGAGGAGCACAGATACGCAGTATTTT. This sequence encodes CASSQDQASGRSTDTQYF.

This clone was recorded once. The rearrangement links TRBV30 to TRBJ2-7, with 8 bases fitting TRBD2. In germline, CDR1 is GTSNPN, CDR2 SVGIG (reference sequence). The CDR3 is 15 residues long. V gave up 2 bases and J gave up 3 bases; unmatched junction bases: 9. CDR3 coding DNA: TGTGCCTGGAGTTCCGGTAGCGGGATCATCTACGAGCAGTACTTC. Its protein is CAWSSGSGIIYEQYF.

DNA of the CDR3: TGTGCCAGCGCTGGGACAGGGGAGATCAATGAGCAGTTCTTC. Its protein product is CASAGTGEINEQFF. The chain recombines TRBV11-2 with TRBJ2-1, with TRBD1 identical over 10 bases. The V gene end was trimmed by 8 bases and the J gene end by 6 bases; junction bases not matched to a gene: 7. The V gene's germline CDR1 is SGHAT and CDR2 FQNNGV. This CDR3 is 14 amino acids long. Using reference TRBV11-2 and TRBJ2-1 for the parts outside the CDR3, the full variable domain is EAGVAQSPRYKIIEKRQSVAFWCNPISGHATLYWYQQILGQGPKLLIQFQNNGVVDDSQLPKDRFSAERLKGVDSTLKIQPAKLEDSAVYLCASAGTGEINEQFFGPGTRLTVL.

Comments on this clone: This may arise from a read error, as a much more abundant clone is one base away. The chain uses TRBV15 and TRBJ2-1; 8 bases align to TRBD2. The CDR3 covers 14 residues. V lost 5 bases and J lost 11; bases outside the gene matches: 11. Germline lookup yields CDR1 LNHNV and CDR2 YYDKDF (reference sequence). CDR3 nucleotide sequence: TGTGCCACCAGCCCGGGACTAGGAAGGAATAAGCAGTTCTTC. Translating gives CATSPGLGRNKQFF.

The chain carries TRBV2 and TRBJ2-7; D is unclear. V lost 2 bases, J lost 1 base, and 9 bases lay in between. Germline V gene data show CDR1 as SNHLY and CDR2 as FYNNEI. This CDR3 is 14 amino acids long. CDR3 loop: CASSERLGSYEQYF. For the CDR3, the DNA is TGTGCCAGCAGTGAAAGGCTGGGGTCCTACGAGCAGTACTTC.

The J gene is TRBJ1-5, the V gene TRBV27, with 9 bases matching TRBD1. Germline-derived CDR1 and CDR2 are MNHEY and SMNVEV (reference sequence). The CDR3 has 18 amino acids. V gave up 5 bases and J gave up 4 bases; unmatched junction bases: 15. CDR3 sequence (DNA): TGTGCCAGCAGTCTAACCGGGACAGGGTCCCTGTGGAATCAGCCCCAGCATTTT. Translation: CASSLTGTGSLWNQPQHF.

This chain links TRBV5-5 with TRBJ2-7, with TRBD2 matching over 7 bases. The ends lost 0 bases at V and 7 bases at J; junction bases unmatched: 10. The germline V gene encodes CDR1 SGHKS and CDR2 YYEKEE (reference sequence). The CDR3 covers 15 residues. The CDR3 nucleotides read TGTGCCAGCAGCTTGGTAACTAGCGTAGAGGGGGAGCAGTACTTC. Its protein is CASSLVTSVEGEQYF.

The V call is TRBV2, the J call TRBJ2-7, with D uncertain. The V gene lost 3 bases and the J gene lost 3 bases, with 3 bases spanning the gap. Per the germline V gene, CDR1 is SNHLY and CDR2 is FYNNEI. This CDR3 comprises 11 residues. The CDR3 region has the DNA TGTGCCAGCAGTGAGGTCTACGAGCAGTACTTC. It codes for CASSEVYEQYF.

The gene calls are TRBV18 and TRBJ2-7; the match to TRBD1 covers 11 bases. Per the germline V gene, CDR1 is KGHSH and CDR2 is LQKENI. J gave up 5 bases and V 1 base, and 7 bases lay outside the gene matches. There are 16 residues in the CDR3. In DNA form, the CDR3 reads TGTGCCAGCTCACCACTTGGGACAGGGGGAACCAACGAGCAGTACTTC. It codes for CASSPLGTGGTNEQYF.

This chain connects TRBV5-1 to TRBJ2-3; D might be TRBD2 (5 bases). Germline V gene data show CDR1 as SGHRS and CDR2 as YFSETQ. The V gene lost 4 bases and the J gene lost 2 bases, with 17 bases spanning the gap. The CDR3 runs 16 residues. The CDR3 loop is CASSPGLAGLTDTQYF. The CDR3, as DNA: TGCGCCAGCAGCCCCGGACTTGCGGGCCTCACAGATACGCAGTATTTT.